The entry that follows covers one T cell receptor beta chain sequence. At least ten counts were recorded for this clonotype. This receptor's antigen is unknown. Base qualities were left out, and no much larger clone turns up one base away. This sample is part of a study of Graves' ophthalmopathy and Graves' hyperthyroidism (dated by TCRdb to 2016 to 2018). Regarding the research as a whole: Peripheral blood samples were taken at the time of initial diagnosis, before any treatment was given. In roughly 6 hyperthyroidism patients, T-cell repertoires of thyroid tissue and blood were compared. In total, 120 to 150 blood samples were TCR-sequenced: 40 to 45 ophthalmopathy, about 75 hyperthyroidism and approximately 17 hyperthyroidism-to-ophthalmopathy patients. The independent validation cohort included 18 to 20 hyperthyroidism patients plus 17 patients who later progressed from hyperthyroidism to ophthalmopathy. To explore V-J signatures that distinguish ophthalmopathy from hyperthyroidism, a discovery set of 100 patients was enrolled, made up of 43 with ophthalmopathy and some 60 with stable hyperthyroidism. The study used signatures of the TCR beta repertoire to tell Graves' ophthalmopathy apart from Graves' hyperthyroidism and to predict which patients would progress to ophthalmopathy. Once sampling was done, hyperthyroidism patients were given methimazole at a starting dose of 30 mg daily, while ophthalmopathy patients were given high-dose intravenous methylprednisolone.

Patients with ophthalmopathy had moderately to severely active disease, with a Clinical Activity Score of 3 or more, a NOSPECS grade of 4 or more, and a disease duration of less than 3 months. Patients with other autoimmune diseases, uncontrolled infections, pregnancy or lactation were excluded from the study. Clinical symptoms, serum thyroxine, TRAb, thyroid ultrasound and orbital computed tomography were used for diagnosis. Ficoll-Paque density gradient centrifugation was used to isolate PBMCs from approximately 10 ml of fresh peripheral blood. Total RNA was extracted with Trizol reagent and quality-checked on an Agilent 2100 Bioanalyzer. What the study reported, not specific to this receptor: Ophthalmopathy was separated from stable hyperthyroidism by the 13-signature model with 87.88% sensitivity and less than 82% specificity in cross-validation and with 80%/75% in the test set. In validation, the model predicted ophthalmopathy progression with 55% to 71% sensitivity and around 72% specificity; some twelve predicted patients were CT-confirmed with GO in a median of around 6.5 months. Most expanded thyroid clonotypes with a frequency above 0.001 also appeared in blood, which suggests that blood repertoires may reflect the immune response in the thyroid. Sample size was not statistically predetermined, and group allocation was not concealed from the investigators.

TCR beta CDR3 regions were amplified from RNA transcripts for repertoire sequencing. The first round of RT-PCR was done with HTBI primers and the Qiagen OneStep RT-PCR kit, and was followed by a second round of multiplex PCR, then size selection and purification. The libraries underwent paired-end sequencing with 100 bp reads on an Illumina HiSeq2000. The study's processing was this. SOAPnuke was used to process the reads, throwing out any read that had adapters, had uncalled bases, had a mean Phred below 15, or lacked an exact constant-primer or identifier match. High-quality paired reads were merged with COPE v1.2.5. Unique nucleotide sequences were defined as clonotypes and aligned to IMGT TRB V, D and J references using MiTCR v1.1. Only V-J combinations with frequency above 0.0001 were analysed, covering 99% to 99.2% of repertoires. For each V-J combination, a TCR clonal expansion and chaos score was defined as the ratio of F50 clonal expansion to chaos observed in the TCRdist matrix. Welch's t-statistics and random forest were used to reduce the features to some 13 V-J combinations, which were then used as input to a naive Bayes classifier. Thyroid-blood repertoire similarity was quantified with the Morisita-Horn index. TCRdb trimmed public reads at Q25 via fastp, called clones via MiXCR and kept in-frame beta chains. Identical CDR3 proteins give one entry, which carries the most common genes and DNA. These V and J calls are TCRdb output, not the study's own analysis. The sample table shows about 700,000 distinct CDR3 sequences, and roughly 39% are seen once. The ten largest account for more than 2.5% of the sample.

CDR1 and CDR2, looked up from the germline V gene, are ENHRY and SYGVKD. From the cysteine through the phenylalanine, the CDR3 covers 15 amino acids. Only CDR3 DNA is held: 45 bases, read in frame from base 1. At the junction V is shortened by 3 bases and J by 5 bases, with 13 bases in between. The sample comprised peripheral blood. The receptor was isolated from an adult man with Graves' ophthalmopathy. The chain employs TRBV10-3 and TRBJ2-2; the D element might be TRBD1 or TRBD2, as each aligns at 5 bases. Here is the DNA: TGTGCCATCAGTGACGAGGGGTATGGAACCGGGGAGCTGTTTTTT. Its translation is CAISDEGYGTGELFF.